The sequence of this T cell receptor (beta chain) was determined in a study of control samples from healthy donors and cancer patients. TCRdb keeps only in-frame clones here, not all; method: immunoSEQ multiplex PCR. The table lists roughly 130,000 clones, around 93% of them singletons. The source is a man younger than 30 in good health. The sample comprised blood.

The CDR3 coding sequence is TGTGCCAGCAGTTTTGCGGGGGAAAGTGGCTACACCTTC. Protein sequence: CASSFAGESGYTF. The gene calls are TRBV12-3 or TRBV12-4 and TRBJ1-2; possible D gene TRBD1, 5 bases. The CDR3 extends over 13 amino acids. V lost 3 bases and J lost 7, with 12 bases in between.